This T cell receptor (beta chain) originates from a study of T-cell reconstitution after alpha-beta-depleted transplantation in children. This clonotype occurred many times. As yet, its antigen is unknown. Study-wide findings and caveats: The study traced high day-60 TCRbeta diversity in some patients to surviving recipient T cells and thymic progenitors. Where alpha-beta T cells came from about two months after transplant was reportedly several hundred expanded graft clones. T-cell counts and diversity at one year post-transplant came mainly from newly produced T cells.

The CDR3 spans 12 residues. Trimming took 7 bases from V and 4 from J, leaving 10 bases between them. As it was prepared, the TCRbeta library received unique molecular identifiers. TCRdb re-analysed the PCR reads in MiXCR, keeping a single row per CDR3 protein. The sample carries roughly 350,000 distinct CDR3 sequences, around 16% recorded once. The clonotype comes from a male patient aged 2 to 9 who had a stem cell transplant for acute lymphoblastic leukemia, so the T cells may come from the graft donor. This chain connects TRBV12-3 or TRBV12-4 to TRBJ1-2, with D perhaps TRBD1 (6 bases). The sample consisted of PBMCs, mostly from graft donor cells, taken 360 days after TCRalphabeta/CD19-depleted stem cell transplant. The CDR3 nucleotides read TGTGCCAGCACCAAAGGGGGCTATGGCTACACCTTC. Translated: CASTKGGYGYTF.